This T cell receptor beta chain was sequenced in a study of T cells in localized non-small cell lung cancer. V was clipped by 5 bases and J by 3 bases, with 23 bases between them. The CDR3 runs to 17 residues. Germline CDR1 reads SEHNR; CDR2 reads FQNEAQ (reference sequence). Only in-frame clones appear in the TCRdb table, and some are missing; sequencing was by immunoSEQ multiplex PCR. The data contain 30,000 to 35,000 clones, about 88% of them seen just once; the ten biggest clones take up 4% to 4.5%. The sequences come from peripheral blood, collected before any cancer treatment. This TCR came from a woman aged 35 to 70 with stage I lung adenocarcinoma. This chain connects TRBV7-9 to TRBJ2-7; tentative D call: TRBD2 (6 bases). The CDR3 loop reads CASSQGTTGGVSYEQYF. CDR3 in DNA: TGTGCCAGCAGCCAAGGGACGACCGGGGGAGTGAGCTACGAGCAGTACTTC. The complete variable domain, with remaining parts taken from reference TRBV7-9 and TRBJ2-7, reads DTGVSQNPRHKITKRGQNVTFRCDPISEHNRLYWYRQTLGQGPEFLTYFQNEAQLEKSRLLSDRFSAERPKGSFSTLEIQRTEQGDSAMYLCASSQGTTGGVSYEQYFGPGTRLTVT.